Shown below are 25 T cell receptor beta chains from a single sample sequenced in a study of blood T cells in healthy people across ages. A second PCR, run for roughly 7 to 12 cycles, used a sample-barcoded 5' primer plus a J-beta primer mix. TCRdb used MiXCR to reprocess the 5' RACE reads, holding one entry per CDR3 protein. The top ten hold 23% of the sample, which has around 1,900,000 distinct CDR3 sequences, 35% to 50% seen once. The specimen sequenced was blood. These receptors were taken from a human donor in good health.

This rearrangement joins TRBV7-9 to TRBJ1-1; D is uncertain. V lost 5 bases and J lost 1, with 5 bases in between. Per the germline V gene, CDR1 is SEHNR and CDR2 is FQNEAQ (reference sequence). This CDR3 comprises 12 residues. As DNA, the CDR3 is TGTGCCAGCAGCGCTCAGAACACTGAAGCTTTCTTT. Encoded protein: CASSAQNTEAFF.

V usage is TRBV5-1 and J usage is TRBJ1-2; tentative D call: TRBD1 (5 bases). The V gene's germline CDR1 is SGHRS and CDR2 YFSETQ. The CDR3 consists of 17 residues. V was clipped by 2 bases and J by 0 bases, with 17 bases between them. The CDR3 coding sequence is TGCGCCAGCAGCTTCGTAAATTCGATGGGACCTAACTATGGCTACACCTTC. Its protein is CASSFVNSMGPNYGYTF.

V is TRBV10-3 and J is TRBJ1-2; unclear D gene. This CDR3 is built from 14 residues. V dropped 2 bases and J dropped 7 bases, with 14 bases sitting between them. Germline CDR1 is ENHRY and CDR2 is SYGVKD. In DNA, the CDR3 is TGTGCCATCAGTGAGCCGACTTTGGGATCTGGCTACACCTTC. This gives the protein CAISEPTLGSGYTF.

This clonotype turned up a few times. The chain links TRBV6-2 or TRBV6-3 to TRBJ1-1; D perhaps matches TRBD1 (6 bases). The V and J ends lost 6 bases and 5 bases respectively, with 19 bases between them. Germline V lookup: CDR1 MNHEY, CDR2 SVGEGT. The CDR3 sequence is 15 residues long. The DNA of the CDR3 is TGTGCCAGCAGCCGCCAACAGGGAGCGGGGACTGAAGCTTTCTTT. This translates into CASSRQQGAGTEAFF.

This clonotype turned up a few times. V gene TRBV28 combines with J gene TRBJ1-2; 10 bases are a match to TRBD1. The V gene's germline CDR1 is MDHEN and CDR2 SYDVKM. V gave up 7 bases and J gave up 1 base; unmatched junction bases: 3. CDR3 length: 14 residues. CDR3 region: CASNRDRGNYGYTF. The CDR3 DNA is TGTGCCAGCAACCGGGACAGGGGTAACTATGGCTACACCTTC.

The chain employs TRBV12-3 or TRBV12-4 and TRBJ1-1, with TRBD1 as a possible D gene (5 bases). This CDR3 spans 17 amino acids. Trimming left V 6 bases short and J 0 bases short, with 20 bases between. CDR3 coding DNA: TGTGCCAGCAGGAAGGGGCAGGGAACCACCCTGAACACTGAAGCTTTCTTT. Translation gives CASRKGQGTTLNTEAFF.

This clonotype has at least ten counts. The rearrangement links TRBV29-1 to TRBJ2-3; 7 nucleotides line up with TRBD1. Trimming cost V 7 bases and J 9 bases; bases outside gene matches: 10. CDR3 size: 12 residues. Per the germline V gene, CDR1 is SQVTM and CDR2 is ANQGSEA. CDR3 region: CSAGHTGVTQYF. DNA of the CDR3: TGCAGCGCCGGGCACACAGGGGTGACGCAGTATTTT.

For the CDR3, the DNA is TGCAGTGCTAGAGTCAGTTCAACTAATGAAAAACTGTTTTTT. This translates into CSARVSSTNEKLFF. This chain links TRBV20-1 with TRBJ1-4; D unclear. Trimming cost V 1 base and J 0 bases, with 6 bases left between them. This CDR3 spans 14 amino acids. The germline gives CDR1 DFQATT, CDR2 SNEGSKA (reference sequence).

In its sample, this clonotype was seen many times. This chain links TRBV4-2 with TRBJ2-3, with TRBD2 as a possible D gene (5 bases). The CDR3 totals 16 residues. The germline CDR1 and CDR2 sequences are LGHNA and YNFKEQ. The V end lost 1 base, the J end lost 2 bases, and 13 bases lay between the germline ends. CDR3 sequence (DNA): TGTGCCAGCAGCCAAGTGGAGGACTTCACCACAGATACGCAGTATTTT. This translates into CASSQVEDFTTDTQYF.

The gene calls are TRBV6-5 and TRBJ1-2, with D possibly being TRBD1 (5 bases). V was trimmed by 0 bases and J by 7 bases, leaving 15 bases between them. Germline assignment: CDR1 MNHEY and CDR2 SVGAGI. The CDR3 consists of 15 residues. CDR3 in DNA: TGTGCCAGCAGTTACTCGGGGACGAGGGAGGGTGGCTACACCTTC. It encodes CASSYSGTREGGYTF.

The rearrangement uses TRBV29-1 and TRBJ2-3; 8 bases line up with TRBD1. The length of the CDR3 is 15 residues. After removal of 3 bases from V and 5 bases from J, the junction contained 10 bases not matched to a gene. Per germline, CDR1 SQVTM and CDR2 ANQGSEA. The DNA of the CDR3 is TGCAGCGTTGACCAGCCCTCAGGGGGCAGAGATACGCAGTATTTT. Amino acid sequence: CSVDQPSGGRDTQYF.

CDR3 sequence: CATSDPRLAEETQYF. The CDR3 region has the DNA TGTGCCACCAGTGATCCCCGACTAGCGGAGGAGACCCAGTACTTC. V gene TRBV24-1 combines with J gene TRBJ2-5; 9 nucleotides align to TRBD2. Germline trimming cut 3 bases from V and 5 bases from J; bases unmatched to any gene: 6. The CDR3 length is 15 residues. Germline V gene data show CDR1 as KGHDR and CDR2 as SFDVKD.

V gene TRBV5-1 combines with J gene TRBJ1-6, with TRBD1 identical over 7 bases. V lost 0 bases and J lost 11; bases outside the gene matches: 8. The germline V gene encodes CDR1 SGHRS and CDR2 YFSETQ. The CDR3 consists of 15 residues. In DNA form, the CDR3 reads TGCGCCAGCAGCTTGGCCGGACAGGACCGGGCACCCCTCCACTTT. Encoded protein: CASSLAGQDRAPLHF.

This chain uses TRBV7-2 with TRBJ2-3; TRBD2 matches 16 bases. V was pared by 1 base and J by 8 bases, with 3 bases of the junction left unmatched. Looked up from germline, CDR1 is SGHTA and CDR2 is FQGNSA. The CDR3 totals 16 residues. CDR3 in amino acids: CASSLGGLAGGVTQYF. CDR3 DNA: TGTGCCAGCAGCTTAGGGGGACTAGCGGGGGGGGTTACGCAGTATTTT.

The V gene is TRBV29-1, the J gene TRBJ2-1; 7 nucleotides align to TRBD1. The length of the CDR3 is 13 residues. Trimming cost V 4 bases and J 3 bases; bases outside gene matches: 3. CDR1 and CDR2 from the germline V gene are SQVTM and ANQGSEA. The CDR3 DNA follows: TGCAGCGTTGGGGCAGGGGGCTACAATGAGCAGTTCTTC. Translating gives CSVGAGGYNEQFF.

The genes are TRBV27 and TRBJ2-3; D is ambiguous. Trimming stripped 6 bases from V and 1 base from J, with 17 bases between. Germline V gene sequence: CDR1 MNHEY, CDR2 SMNVEV (reference sequence). This CDR3 region has 16 residues. The CDR3 reads CASSTTRASGTDTQYF. CDR3 DNA sequence: TGTGCCAGCAGCACAACAAGGGCGTCCGGCACAGATACGCAGTATTTT.

This clonotype was counted at least ten times. The V call is TRBV6-5, the J call TRBJ2-7; no definite D call. Trimming took 2 bases from V and 4 from J, leaving 9 bases between them. The CDR3 has 13 amino acids. Germline lookup yields CDR1 MNHEY and CDR2 SVGAGI. The CDR3 bases are TGTGCCAGCAGTTACAGGTTGGGGTACGAGCAGTACTTC. It yields the protein CASSYRLGYEQYF.

This clonotype was seen more than once but under ten times. This chain connects TRBV5-6 to TRBJ2-1, with 9 nucleotides matching TRBD1. The CDR3 is 18 amino acids. The J segment lost 6 bases and the V segment lost 2 bases, leaving 15 bases of the junction unmatched. Germline loops: CDR1 SGHDT, CDR2 YYEEEE. For the CDR3, the DNA is TGTGCCAGCAGCTTCGGACAGGGGTCAACGGCACAGGTCAATGAGCAGTTCTTC. Amino acids: CASSFGQGSTAQVNEQFF.

This clonotype was observed a few times. The V and J genes are TRBV9 and TRBJ1-1; D is undetermined. There are 13 residues in the CDR3. Germline V lookup: CDR1 SGDLS, CDR2 YYNGEE. The V end lost 0 bases, the J end lost 4 bases, and 7 bases lay between the germline ends. The CDR3 DNA is TGTGCCAGCAGCGTAGTCGGCGCCACTGAAGCTTTCTTT. Translating gives CASSVVGATEAFF.

This chain links TRBV7-9 with TRBJ2-3, with TRBD2 matching over 9 bases. Germline V gene data show CDR1 as SEHNR and CDR2 as FQNEAQ (reference sequence). CDR3 size: 16 residues. V shed 5 bases, J shed 6 bases, and the junction held 12 bases outside the gene matches. DNA of the CDR3: TGTGCCAGCAGCCCCCAATTAGCGGGGGCACGTGATACGCAGTATTTT. Its translation: CASSPQLAGARDTQYF.

The J gene is TRBJ2-5, the V gene TRBV5-1; 8 bases fit TRBD2. This CDR3 comprises 14 residues. The junction had 5 bases not matched to a gene; V was cut back by 4 bases and J by 3 bases. Germline V gene sequence: CDR1 SGHRS, CDR2 YFSETQ. The CDR3 sequence: CASSDGGAEETQYF. CDR3 nucleotide sequence: TGCGCCAGCAGCGACGGGGGGGCAGAAGAGACCCAGTACTTC.

This chain's CDR3 is CASRKTGKGTEAFF. The CDR3 coding sequence is TGTGCCAGCAGGAAGACAGGGAAAGGAACTGAAGCTTTCTTT. The chain recombines TRBV5-5 with TRBJ1-1; 7 nucleotides align to TRBD1. The germline gives CDR1 SGHKS, CDR2 YYEKEE (reference sequence). CDR3 length equals 14 residues. With 5 bases clipped from V and 5 bases from J, the junction kept 9 bases outside the gene matches.

Note on this clonotype: The junction shows a germline mismatch at one end, possibly a read error. The chain couples TRBV29-1 to TRBJ2-3, with D perhaps being TRBD1 or TRBD2 (6 bases each). The CDR3 loop spans 15 amino acids. Germline CDR1 SQVTM, CDR2 ANQGSEA. The CDR3 DNA reads TGCAGCGTTGAAAGCCCGGGGGTTCGGACAGATACGCGGTATTTT. Translating it yields CSVESPGVRTDTRYF.

This clonotype was seen a handful of times. This chain joins TRBV12-3 or TRBV12-4 and TRBJ1-2; D unresolved. The CDR3 is 13 residues long. Trimming cost V 5 bases and J 8 bases, with 15 bases left between them. CDR3 DNA: TGTGCCAGCAGTAATAGGGCCCACTCGGGCTACACCTTC. It codes for CASSNRAHSGYTF.

This clonotype was seen a few times. The chain uses TRBV21-1 and TRBJ1-5; TRBD1, the D gene given by the table, was not confirmed from the DNA. TRBV21-1 corresponds to a pseudogene. This CDR3 is built from 14 residues. CDR3 amino acids: CASSTTGSNQPQHF. The CDR3 DNA follows: TGTGCCAGCAGCACTACAGGGAGCAATCAGCCCCAGCATTTT.